This T cell receptor beta chain was identified during a study of T cells of healthy individuals. The germline CDR1 and CDR2 sequences are DFQATT and SNEGSKA (reference sequence). V shed 0 bases, J shed 1 base, and the junction held 9 bases outside the gene matches. This CDR3 has 17 residues. TCRdb re-called the 5' RACE reads with MiXCR, one entry per CDR3 protein. Of more than 85,000 distinct CDR3 sequences listed, roughly 15% are singletons. The receptor comes from a human donor in good health. The chain has TRBV20-1 and TRBJ2-4; 7 bases match TRBD2. Written as DNA, the CDR3 is TGCAGTGCTAGAGATCGCGGAGGGAGGGCCGCCAAAAACATTCAGTACTTC. Protein sequence: CSARDRGGRAAKNIQYF.